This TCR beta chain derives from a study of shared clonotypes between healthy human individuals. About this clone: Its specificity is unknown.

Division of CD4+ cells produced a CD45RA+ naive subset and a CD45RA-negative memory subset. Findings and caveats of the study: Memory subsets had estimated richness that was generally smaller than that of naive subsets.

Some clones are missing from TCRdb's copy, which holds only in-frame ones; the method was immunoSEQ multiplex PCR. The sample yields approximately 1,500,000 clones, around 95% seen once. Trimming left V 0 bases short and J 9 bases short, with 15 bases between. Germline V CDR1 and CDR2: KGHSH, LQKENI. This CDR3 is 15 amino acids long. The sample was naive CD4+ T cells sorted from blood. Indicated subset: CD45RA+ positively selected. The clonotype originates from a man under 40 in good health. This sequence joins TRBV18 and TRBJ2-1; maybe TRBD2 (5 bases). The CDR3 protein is CASSPPRLIRGEQFF. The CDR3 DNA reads TGTGCCAGCTCACCACCGCGACTCATACGGGGTGAGCAGTTCTTC.